The clone carrying this TCR beta chain was detected once. Its antigen is undetermined. Some clones are missing from TCRdb's copy, which holds only in-frame ones; the method was immunoSEQ multiplex PCR. Among roughly 2.4 million clones, nearly 97% were seen once, and the ten largest hold more than 0.1%. The data are from a study of shared clonotypes between healthy human individuals. Notes on the study in general: Richness estimates generally favored naive over memory subsets.

CDR1 is MDHEN, CDR2 SYDVKM, per germline. With 6 bases clipped from V and 4 bases from J, the junction kept 12 bases outside the gene matches. This CDR3 spans 16 amino acids. The gene calls are TRBV28 and TRBJ2-5; 9 bases are shared with TRBD1. This sequence originates from a man aged 18 to 30 in good health. The specimen was naive CD4+ T cells sorted from blood. Sample subset: CD45RA+ positively selected. CDR3 DNA sequence: TGTGCCAGCAGCCGCAGGACAGGGGATATTGGAGAGACCCAGTACTTC. As protein: CASSRRTGDIGETQYF.